These 24 T cell receptor beta chains came from one sample sequenced in a study of OX40 agonist ivuxolimab in advanced cancers. TCRdb keeps only in-frame clones here, not all; method: immunoSEQ multiplex PCR. Found here are about 97,000 clones, about 86% of them singletons; the top ten hold roughly 5.5%. The sequenced sample was CD4+ or CD8+ T cells sorted from blood, obtained in a trial of the OX40 agonist ivuxolimab. These receptors were taken from an adult with an advanced solid tumor such as melanoma, head and neck, liver or kidney cancer.

The chain recombines TRBV6-5 with TRBJ2-5, with D unresolved. Near its end, the DNA agrees better with TRBJ2-7, so the J call may be wrong. The CDR3 sequence is 13 residues long. Germline V gene data show CDR1 as MNHEY and CDR2 as SVGAGI. The CDR3 here is CASSFRSSYEQYF. The CDR3 nucleotides read TGTGCCAGCAGTTTTAGGAGCTCCTACGAGCAGTACTTC.

This clone was observed a handful of times. The chain uses TRBV25-1 and TRBJ2-7, with 8 bases identical to TRBD1. The germline gives CDR1 MGHDK, CDR2 SYGVNS. CDR3 length: 14 residues. V shed 3 bases, J shed 1 base, and the junction held 2 bases outside the gene matches. The CDR3 loop reads CASSDRTGSYEQYF. The CDR3 DNA sequence: TGTGCCAGCAGTGATAGGACAGGGTCCTACGAGCAGTACTTC.

The V call is TRBV5-1, the J call TRBJ2-1; the match to TRBD1 covers 11 bases. With V trimmed by 4 bases and J by 7 bases, 7 bases remained unmatched. The CDR3 covers 15 residues. Germline V gene data show CDR1 as SGHRS and CDR2 as YFSETQ. The CDR3 coding sequence is TGCGCCAGCAGCAATGGACAGGGGGCAGGTAATGAGCAGTTCTTC. Translated: CASSNGQGAGNEQFF.

Only one count was recorded for this clone. The rearrangement links TRBV4-2 to TRBJ2-3; TRBD2 agrees at 8 bases. V lost 0 bases to trimming and J lost 4 bases; unmatched junction nucleotides: 9. The CDR3 sequence is 17 residues long. Germline lookup yields CDR1 LGHNA and CDR2 YNFKEQ. CDR3 nucleotides: TGTGCCAGCAGCCAAGATCCAAGCGGGGGACGGGCAGATACGCAGTATTTT. It specifies CASSQDPSGGRADTQYF.

The chain is built from TRBV7-2 and TRBJ1-6; D ambiguous. V was trimmed by 10 bases and J by 0 bases, leaving 10 bases between them. This CDR3 spans 14 amino acids. In germline, CDR1 is SGHTA, CDR2 FQGNSA. CDR3 sequence reads: CATAWSSYNSPLHF. CDR3 nucleotides: TGTGCCACCGCATGGAGCTCCTATAATTCACCCCTCCACTTT. Full variable domain (outside the CDR3, taken from reference TRBV7-2 and TRBJ1-6): GAGVSQSPSNKVTEKGKDVELRCDPISGHTALYWYRQSLGQGLEFLIYFQGNSAPDKSGLPSDRFSAERTGGSVSTLTIQRTQQEDSAVYLCATAWSSYNSPLHFGNGTRLTVT.

This sequence joins TRBV14 and TRBJ2-3, with D maybe TRBD1 (5 bases). CDR3 length: 15 residues. V was pared by 1 base and J by 2 bases, with 10 bases between. Per the germline V gene, CDR1 is SGHDN and CDR2 is FVKESK. CDR3: CASSQGRGYTDTQYF. In DNA form, the CDR3 reads TGTGCCAGCAGCCAAGGAAGGGGATACACAGATACGCAGTATTTT.

The chain has TRBV15 and TRBJ2-7, with D perhaps matching TRBD1 or TRBD2 (5 bases each). Trimming left V 3 bases short and J 8 bases short, with 23 bases between. CDR3 length: 16 residues. In germline, CDR1 is LNHNV, CDR2 YYDKDF (reference sequence). CDR3 region: CATSSSRAGTTTKQYF. The CDR3 region has the DNA TGTGCCACCAGCAGTTCTAGGGCCGGGACCACTACGAAGCAGTACTTC.

The chain couples TRBV19 to TRBJ2-6; D uncertain. Trimming stripped 6 bases from V and 0 bases from J, with 9 bases between. The length of the CDR3 is 15 residues. Germline V lookup: CDR1 LNHDA, CDR2 SQIVND (reference sequence). CDR3 in DNA: TGTGCCAGTAGGGGGATCGGCTCTGGGGCCAACGTCCTGACTTTC. As protein: CASRGIGSGANVLTF.

The chain is built from TRBV4-1 and TRBJ1-1, with D maybe TRBD1 (6 bases). Per the germline V gene, CDR1 is MGHRA and CDR2 is YSYEKL. Trimming left V 4 bases short and J 6 bases short, with 12 bases between. CDR3 length equals 13 residues. The chain's CDR3 is CASSRAGAPEAFF. CDR3 in DNA: TGCGCCAGCAGCCGTGCGGGGGCTCCTGAAGCTTTCTTT.

The gene calls are TRBV5-1 and TRBJ1-1, with D perhaps matching TRBD1 (5 bases). The germline CDR1 and CDR2 sequences are SGHRS and YFSETQ. The ends were cut back, 3 bases at V and 3 bases at J, with 9 bases in the middle. The CDR3 has 13 amino acids. The CDR3 coding sequence is TGCGCCAGCAGCTGGGTGGGGGACACTGAAGCTTTCTTT. Translation: CASSWVGDTEAFF.

This sequence joins TRBV30 and TRBJ1-4; 10 bases are a match to TRBD1. Germline-derived CDR1 and CDR2 are GTSNPN and SVGIG (reference sequence). This CDR3 contains 16 residues. The V segment lost 2 bases and the J segment 8 bases; nucleotides outside the gene matches: 11. The CDR3 spells CAWSTSGQGFWEKLFF. The CDR3 DNA sequence: TGTGCCTGGAGTACCTCGGGACAGGGGTTTTGGGAAAAACTGTTTTTT.

The chain joins TRBV7-9 to TRBJ2-2; the D is unclear. The V end lost 5 bases, the J end lost 0 bases, and 7 bases lay between the germline ends. The germline V gene has CDR1 SEHNR and CDR2 FQNEAQ (reference sequence). The CDR3 length is 14 residues. The CDR3 DNA reads TGTGCCAGCAGCAGGGTCGCGAACACCGGGGAGCTGTTTTTT. Translation gives CASSRVANTGELFF.

The CDR3 spells CASSPPTDTQYF. CDR3 DNA sequence: TGTGCCAGCAGCCCCCCCACAGATACGCAGTATTTT. The gene calls are TRBV4-2 and TRBJ2-3; D unresolved. The germline gives CDR1 LGHNA, CDR2 YNFKEQ. This CDR3 comprises 12 residues. V was pared by 4 bases and J by 2 bases, with 4 bases between.

The CDR3, as DNA: TGTGCCAGTAGTGGGCCGACAGGGCCCAATCAGCCCCAGCATTTT. Protein product: CASSGPTGPNQPQHF. This chain uses TRBV19 with TRBJ1-5, with TRBD1 matching over 7 bases. The CDR3 has 15 residues. V dropped 5 bases and J dropped 3; count of bases not matched to a gene: 7. Germline assignment: CDR1 LNHDA and CDR2 SQIVND (reference sequence).

The rearrangement uses TRBV2 and TRBJ2-5; D is possibly TRBD2 (6 bases). The CDR3 contains 15 residues. Trimming left V 8 bases short and J 5 bases short, with 21 bases between. CDR1 is SNHLY and CDR2 is FYNNEI in the germline V gene. Here the CDR3 reads CASQSGVLVSETQYF. CDR3 nucleotides: TGTGCCAGCCAGTCGGGGGTCTTGGTGTCGGAGACCCAGTACTTC.

The rearrangement joins TRBV6-1 to TRBJ2-7; 12 bases align to TRBD2. The CDR3 runs 15 residues. Trimming removed 6 bases from V and 0 bases from J; junction bases left unmatched: 3. Germline CDR1 and CDR2: MNHNS and SASEGT. CDR3 in amino acids: CASSGLAGSSYEQYF. The DNA of the CDR3 is TGTGCCAGCAGCGGACTAGCGGGGAGCTCCTACGAGCAGTACTTC.

The chain recombines TRBV7-3 with TRBJ1-1, with D unresolved. Deletions cut 1 base from V and 7 bases from J, with 10 bases between. CDR3 size: 13 residues. Per the germline V gene, CDR1 is SGHTA and CDR2 is FQGTGA. DNA for the CDR3: TGTGCCAGCAGCTTAAAGGTAACAGATGAAGCTTTCTTT. Its translation: CASSLKVTDEAFF.

The chain joins TRBV6-6 to TRBJ1-5; D possibly corresponds to TRBD1 (5 bases). This CDR3 contains 14 residues. Germline V gene lookup returns CDR1 MNHNY and CDR2 SVGAGI (reference sequence). Trimming took 5 bases from V and 2 from J, leaving 10 bases between them. The CDR3, as DNA: TGTGCCAGCAGTCGGGGGGGAGGCAATCAGCCCCAGCATTTT. It yields the protein CASSRGGGNQPQHF.

The chain joins TRBV7-9 to TRBJ1-4; D perhaps matches TRBD1 (6 bases). The V and J ends lost 6 bases and 4 bases respectively, with 9 bases between them. The CDR3 totals 13 residues. Germline CDR1 is SEHNR and CDR2 is FQNEAQ (reference sequence). The CDR3 reads CASSSQGNEKLFF. The CDR3 region has the DNA TGTGCCAGCAGTTCACAGGGTAATGAAAAACTGTTTTTT.

This sequence joins TRBV30 and TRBJ1-3, with D uncertain. Per the germline V gene, CDR1 is GTSNPN and CDR2 is SVGIG (reference sequence). The CDR3 length is 14 residues. V lost 0 bases to trimming and J lost 0 bases, with 6 bases between them. CDR3 DNA sequence: TGTGCCTGGAGTGTACCGAGCTCTGGAAACACCATATATTTT. Translated, it gives CAWSVPSSGNTIYF.

The chain combines TRBV7-9 with TRBJ2-7; D remains unclear. Germline V gene sequence: CDR1 SEHNR, CDR2 FQNEAQ (reference sequence). This CDR3 has 12 residues. The V and J ends lost 2 bases and 4 bases respectively, with 6 bases between them. The CDR3 protein is CASSLSAYEQYF. The DNA of the CDR3 is TGTGCCAGCAGCTTATCAGCTTACGAGCAGTACTTC.

This clone was observed once. V usage is TRBV2 and J usage is TRBJ1-5; 7 nucleotides align to TRBD1. Per the germline V gene, CDR1 is SNHLY and CDR2 is FYNNEI. V was pared by 5 bases and J by 8 bases, with 9 bases of the junction left unmatched. CDR3 length: 14 residues. The CDR3 DNA follows: TGTGCCAGCAGTCTGACAGGGCCGAGGGAGCCCCAGCATTTT. Its protein product is CASSLTGPREPQHF.

Here the CDR3 DNA reads TGCGCCAGCAGCCAAACTCTTGTGGGACAGGGGAGGGGAAACACTGAAGCTTTCTTT. Encoded protein: CASSQTLVGQGRGNTEAFF. J is TRBJ1-1 and V is TRBV4-1; the match to TRBD1 covers 10 bases. The CDR3 spans 19 residues. Trimming cost V 2 bases and J 2 bases; bases outside gene matches: 14. The germline gives CDR1 MGHRA, CDR2 YSYEKL.

Worth noting for this clone: Germline and junction disagree at one end, which may indicate a read error. J is TRBJ2-5 and V is TRBV7-6; TRBD2 is a possible D gene (5 bases). Germline V lookup: CDR1 SGHVS, CDR2 FNYEAQ. CDR3 size: 11 residues. This CDR3 reads CASSLGRGIHF. The CDR3 region has the DNA TGTGCCAGCAGCTTAGGACGGGGAATCCACTTC.